This TCR beta chain was captured by sequencing in a study of early T cells in non-severe SARS-CoV-2 infection. Study at large: RNA in bulk from unsorted whole blood was sequenced, and chains were unpaired. Overall study findings and caveats: Matching against VDJdb likely underestimated virus-specific expansions, favoring anti-spike CD8.

CDR3 length equals 17 residues. The trim removed 2 bases at V and 3 bases at J, leaving 6 bases unmatched. Germline V gene data show CDR1 as SGHVS and CDR2 as FQNEAQ. Unique molecular identifiers were added to individual cDNA molecules. Each CDR3 protein is one row after TCRdb ran MiXCR on the 5' RACE reads. The table has under 85,000 distinct CDR3 sequences, around 13% seen once. This clonotype was detected many times. What it binds is not known. The sequence derives from an adult who was a healthcare worker with PCR-confirmed SARS-CoV-2 infection or an uninfected control (not recorded which). The sample taken for sequencing was whole blood. This rearrangement joins TRBV7-8 to TRBJ2-2; TRBD1 aligns across 10 bases. The CDR3 reads CASSLYGTGVYTGELFF. The CDR3, as DNA: TGTGCCAGCAGCTTATATGGGACAGGGGTTTACACCGGGGAGCTGTTTTTT.